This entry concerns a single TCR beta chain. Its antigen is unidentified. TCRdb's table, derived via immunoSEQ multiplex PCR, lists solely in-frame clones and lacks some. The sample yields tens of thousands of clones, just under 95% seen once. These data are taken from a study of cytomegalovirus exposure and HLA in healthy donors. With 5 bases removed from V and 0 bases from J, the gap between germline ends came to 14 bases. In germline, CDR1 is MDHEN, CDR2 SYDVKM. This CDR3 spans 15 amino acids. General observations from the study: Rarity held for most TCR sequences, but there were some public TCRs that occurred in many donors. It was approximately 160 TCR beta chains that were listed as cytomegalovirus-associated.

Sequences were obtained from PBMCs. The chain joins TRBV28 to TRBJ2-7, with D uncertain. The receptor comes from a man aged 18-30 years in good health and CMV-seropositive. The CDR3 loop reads CASSPHSPRSYEQYF. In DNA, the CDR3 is TGTGCCAGCAGTCCGCACAGTCCCCGCTCCTACGAGCAGTACTTC.